This TCR beta chain was identified in a study of blood T cell repertoires in COVID-19. On the study more broadly: Sites in the United States, Italy and Spain provided acute and convalescent COVID-19 samples. Sources were T cells, B-cell-depleted T cells, or PBMCs; the material itself was cDNA or gDNA.

As processed by the authors: Researchers report that nucleated cell counts were estimated from reference gene primer amplification. Data came from immunoSEQ multiplex PCR; TCRdb stores just in-frame clones and leaves some out. Clone size and V and J calls were adopted from that table, with D and trimming inferred from the DNA. The sample carries approximately 100,000 clones, 89% recorded once. The germline V gene has CDR1 SGHRS and CDR2 YFSETQ. The length of the CDR3 is 15 residues. Deletions cut 0 bases from V and 1 base from J, with 9 bases between. Material for sequencing was peripheral blood. The chain links TRBV5-1 to TRBJ2-3; tentatively, D is TRBD2 (5 bases). The clonotype originates from a woman of 80 years or more in a cohort sampled during active COVID-19. The CDR3 sequence is CASSLGERGTDTQYF. CDR3 sequence (DNA): TGCGCCAGCAGCTTGGGGGAGAGGGGCACAGATACGCAGTATTTT.